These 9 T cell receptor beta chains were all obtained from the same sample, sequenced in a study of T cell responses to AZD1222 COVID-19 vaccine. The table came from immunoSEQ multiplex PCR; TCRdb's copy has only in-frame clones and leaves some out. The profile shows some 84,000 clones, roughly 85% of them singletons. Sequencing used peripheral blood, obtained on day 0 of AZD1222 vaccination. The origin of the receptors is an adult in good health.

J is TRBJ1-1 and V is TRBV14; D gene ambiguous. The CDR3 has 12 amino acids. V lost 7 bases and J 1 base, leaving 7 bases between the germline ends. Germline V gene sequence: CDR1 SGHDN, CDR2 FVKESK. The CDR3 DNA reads TGTGCCAGCAAATTTGGGAACACTGAAGCTTTCTTT. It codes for CASKFGNTEAFF.

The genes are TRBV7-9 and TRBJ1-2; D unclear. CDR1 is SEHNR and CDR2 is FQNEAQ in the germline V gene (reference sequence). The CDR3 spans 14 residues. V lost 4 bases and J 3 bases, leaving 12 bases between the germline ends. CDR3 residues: CASSSQFFDYGYTF. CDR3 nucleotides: TGTGCCAGCAGCTCCCAGTTCTTCGACTATGGCTACACCTTC. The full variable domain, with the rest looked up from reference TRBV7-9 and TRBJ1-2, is DTGVSQNPRHKITKRGQNVTFRCDPISEHNRLYWYRQTLGQGPEFLTYFQNEAQLEKSRLLSDRFSAERPKGSFSTLEIQRTEQGDSAMYLCASSSQFFDYGYTFGSGTRLTVV.

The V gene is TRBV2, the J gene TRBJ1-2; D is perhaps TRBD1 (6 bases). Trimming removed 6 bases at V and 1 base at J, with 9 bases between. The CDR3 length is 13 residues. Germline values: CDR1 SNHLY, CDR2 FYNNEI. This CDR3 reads CASRQGSNYGYTF. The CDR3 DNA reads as TGTGCCAGCAGACAGGGAAGTAACTATGGCTACACCTTC. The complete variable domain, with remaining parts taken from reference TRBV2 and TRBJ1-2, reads EPEVTQTPSHQVTQMGQEVILRCVPISNHLYFYWYRQILGQKVEFLVSFYNNEISEKSEIFDDQFSVERPDGSNFTLKIRSTKLEDSAMYFCASRQGSNYGYTFGSGTRLTVV.

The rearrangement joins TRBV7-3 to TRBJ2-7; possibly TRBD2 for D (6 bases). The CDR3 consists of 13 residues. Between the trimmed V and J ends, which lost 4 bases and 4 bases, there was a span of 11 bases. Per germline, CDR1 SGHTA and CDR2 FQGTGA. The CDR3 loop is CASSSDGGYEQYF. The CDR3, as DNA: TGTGCCAGCAGCTCGGACGGGGGTTACGAGCAGTACTTC.

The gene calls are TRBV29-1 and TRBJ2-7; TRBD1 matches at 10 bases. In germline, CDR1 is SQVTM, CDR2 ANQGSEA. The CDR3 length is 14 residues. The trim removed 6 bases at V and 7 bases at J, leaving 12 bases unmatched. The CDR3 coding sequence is TGCAGCGTCCCCTCTCGACAGGGGGCAGGGGAGCAGTACTTC. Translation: CSVPSRQGAGEQYF.

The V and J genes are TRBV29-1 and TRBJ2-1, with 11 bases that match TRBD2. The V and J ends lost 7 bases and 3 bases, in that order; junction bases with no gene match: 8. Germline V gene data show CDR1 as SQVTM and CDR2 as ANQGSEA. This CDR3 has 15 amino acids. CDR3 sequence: CSAVRLAGLYNEQFF. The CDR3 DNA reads TGCAGCGCCGTGAGACTAGCGGGACTCTACAATGAGCAGTTCTTC.

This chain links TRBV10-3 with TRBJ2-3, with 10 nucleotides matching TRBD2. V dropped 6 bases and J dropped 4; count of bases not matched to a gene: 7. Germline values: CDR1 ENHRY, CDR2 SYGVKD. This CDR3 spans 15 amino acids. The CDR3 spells CAISLAGAVADTQYF. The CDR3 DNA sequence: TGTGCCATCAGCCTAGCGGGAGCGGTCGCAGATACGCAGTATTTT.

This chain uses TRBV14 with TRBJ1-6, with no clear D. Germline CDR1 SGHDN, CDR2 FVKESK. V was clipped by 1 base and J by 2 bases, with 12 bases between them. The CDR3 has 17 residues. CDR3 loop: CASSQGLGSTYNSPLHF. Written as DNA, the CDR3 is TGTGCCAGCAGCCAAGGATTGGGAAGCACCTATAATTCACCCCTCCACTTT. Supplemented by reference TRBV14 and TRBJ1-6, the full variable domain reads EAGVTQFPSHSVIEKGQTVTLRCDPISGHDNLYWYRRVMGKEIKFLLHFVKESKQDESGMPNNRFLAERTGGTYSTLKVQPAELEDSGVYFCASSQGLGSTYNSPLHFGNGTRLTVT.

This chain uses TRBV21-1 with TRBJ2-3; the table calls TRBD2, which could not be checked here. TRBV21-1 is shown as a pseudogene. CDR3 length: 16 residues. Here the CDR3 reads CASSKGTSGTPDTQYF. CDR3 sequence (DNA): TGTGCCAGCAGCAAGGGGACTAGCGGGACTCCAGATACGCAGTATTTT.